This TCR beta chain was recovered during a study of neurological immune-mediated disorders. Study-wide findings and caveats: Among expanded clones, no CDR3 amino acid sequences were shared across subjects, a pattern suggesting private repertoires in all groups.

Looked up from germline, CDR1 is LGHNA and CDR2 is YSLEER. The V end lost 0 bases, the J end lost 4 bases, and 8 bases lay between the germline ends. CDR3 size: 14 residues. Synthesis of cDNA was accomplished via 5'RACE employing 10-nucleotide random UMIs. Every sequencing run generated in excess of 180 million TCR-beta sequences. These sequences covered 15-18 subjects. One entry per CDR3 protein, called by TCRdb with MiXCR from the 5' RACE reads. Counted here are tens of thousands of distinct CDR3 sequences, less than 15% occurring once; the ten biggest clones make up 25% to 30%. A total of 2 million PBMCs stored at -80 degrees C provided the unsorted libraries. This clonotype was detected ten times or more. The antigen is unknown.

This clonotype was sampled from a woman aged 45-65 years with HTLV-1-associated myelopathy (HAM/TSP). The chain recombines TRBV4-3 with TRBJ2-3; D not certain. The sample was PBMCs. The CDR3 loop is CASSQEMGADTQYF. As DNA, the CDR3 is TGCGCCAGCAGCCAAGAAATGGGCGCAGATACGCAGTATTTT.